Below, 25 T cell receptor beta chains from the same sample are listed, as sequenced in a study of blood T cell repertoires in COVID-19. Only in-frame clones appear in the TCRdb table, and some are missing; sequencing was by immunoSEQ multiplex PCR. The sample contains under 200,000 clones, around four fifths of which appear only once. Input material: peripheral blood. All receptors derive from a woman of 80 years or more with active or convalescent COVID-19.

The J gene is TRBJ1-3, the V gene TRBV6-5, with D perhaps TRBD1 (5 bases). CDR3 length equals 13 residues. Germline assignment: CDR1 MNHEY and CDR2 SVGAGI. V was shortened by 9 bases and J by 2 bases, with 11 bases between the two germline ends. The CDR3 here is CASLSGAGNTIYF. The CDR3 bases are TGTGCCAGTCTGTCGGGGGCTGGAAACACCATATATTTT.

The rearrangement links TRBV4-1 to TRBJ1-1; tentative D call: TRBD1 (6 bases). Germline CDR1 reads MGHRA; CDR2 reads YSYEKL. The CDR3 is 14 amino acids. Trimming shortened V by 5 bases and J by 1 base, and 11 bases separated the two germline ends. CDR3 DNA sequence: TGCGCCAGCAGCTTCGGGACACCGAACACTGAAGCTTTCTTT. Protein: CASSFGTPNTEAFF.

The V call is TRBV5-1, the J call TRBJ2-2; D may be TRBD1 (7 bases). From germline, CDR1 is SGHRS and CDR2 YFSETQ. This CDR3 is built from 14 residues. The V gene lost 7 bases and the J gene lost 8 bases, with 18 bases spanning the gap. The CDR3 is CASESEGAYGELFF. The CDR3 coding sequence is TGCGCCAGCGAGTCGGAGGGGGCGTATGGGGAGCTGTTTTTT.

The rearrangement joins TRBV18 to TRBJ1-3, with D possibly TRBD1 on 5 matching bases. V dropped 3 bases and J dropped 3 bases, with 15 bases sitting between them. This CDR3 has 16 residues. Germline V gene data show CDR1 as KGHSH and CDR2 as LQKENI. The CDR3 region is CASSPQGLGGGNTIYF. For the CDR3, the DNA is TGTGCCAGCTCACCTCAGGGCTTAGGTGGTGGAAACACCATATATTTT.

The chain has TRBV7-8 and TRBJ2-7; D gene ambiguous. This CDR3 contains 14 residues. The germline gives CDR1 SGHVS, CDR2 FQNEAQ. The V end lost 4 bases, the J end lost 7 bases, and 17 bases lay between the germline ends. Here the CDR3 DNA reads TGTGCCAGCAGCTCCCCTGCCGGCCTGAGGGAGCAGTACTTC. Its translation is CASSSPAGLREQYF.

This chain joins TRBV19 and TRBJ1-4; D unclear. The CDR3 sequence is 20 residues long. Germline V gene lookup returns CDR1 LNHDA and CDR2 SQIVND (reference sequence). V was pared by 1 base and J by 3 bases, with 24 bases between. The CDR3 sequence is CASSIAWAWLSDGANEKLFF. The CDR3, as DNA: TGTGCCAGTAGTATAGCGTGGGCCTGGCTGTCGGACGGGGCTAATGAAAAACTGTTTTTT. The variable domain in full, completed from reference TRBV19 and TRBJ1-4, reads DGGITQSPKYLFRKEGQNVTLSCEQNLNHDAMYWYRQDPGQGLRLIYYSQIVNDFQKGDIAEGYSVSREKKESFPLTVTSAQKNPTAFYLCASSIAWAWLSDGANEKLFFGSGTQLSVL.

In this sample, this clone turned up once. The V call is TRBV2, the J call TRBJ1-5; D is uncertain. This CDR3 comprises 12 residues. Germline V gene sequence: CDR1 SNHLY, CDR2 FYNNEI. The germline V and J ends were trimmed by 6 bases and 6 bases, with 9 bases remaining between them. As DNA, the CDR3 is TGTGCCAGCAGCCCCGAGGGTCAGCCCCAGCATTTT. Encoded protein: CASSPEGQPQHF.

This sequence joins TRBV5-1 and TRBJ1-4; maybe TRBD1 (6 bases). The length of the CDR3 is 17 residues. Trimming took 0 bases from V and 4 from J, leaving 16 bases between them. Germline-derived CDR1 and CDR2 are SGHRS and YFSETQ. The CDR3 sequence: CASSLAPGQGLNEKLFF. In DNA, the CDR3 is TGCGCCAGCAGCTTGGCCCCGGGACAAGGCCTTAATGAAAAACTGTTTTTT.

This chain connects TRBV3-1 (or the pseudogene TRBV3-2) to TRBJ1-5, with a weak D call TRBD1 (5 bases). The V end was cut by 1 base, the J end by 4 bases, with 14 bases between. Germline V lookup: CDR1 LGHDT, CDR2 YNNKEL (reference sequence). This CDR3 has 16 residues. As DNA, the CDR3 is TGTGCCAGCAGCCAAGGGTGGGGGGACTGGAATCAGCCCCAGCATTTT. Protein product: CASSQGWGDWNQPQHF.

This clone was counted only a few times. This chain links TRBV30 with TRBJ1-2; D is uncertain. In germline, CDR1 is GTSNPN, CDR2 SVGIG (reference sequence). Trimming shortened V by 0 bases and J by 1 base, and 6 bases separated the two germline ends. The CDR3 runs 13 residues. The DNA of the CDR3 is TGTGCCTGGAGTGTACGAGTTAACTATGGCTACACCTTC. As protein: CAWSVRVNYGYTF.

CDR3 region: CASSEMTAGNEKLFF. In DNA, the CDR3 is TGTGCCAGCAGTGAGATGACAGCTGGGAATGAAAAACTGTTTTTT. This chain connects TRBV6-1 to TRBJ1-4, with a tentative D call TRBD1 (5 bases). The CDR3 is made up of 15 amino acids. Germline CDR1 MNHNS, CDR2 SASEGT. V lost 3 bases, J lost 5 bases, and 13 bases lay in between.

This clone was found a few times. The genes are TRBV10-2 and TRBJ1-2, with D tentatively TRBD1 (6 bases). The CDR3 length is 17 residues. Germline lookup yields CDR1 WSHSY and CDR2 SAAADI. With 0 bases removed from V and 4 bases from J, the gap between germline ends came to 18 bases. The CDR3 is CASSESPGLMGAYGYTF. The DNA of the CDR3 is TGCGCCAGCAGTGAGTCCCCCGGGCTCATGGGGGCCTATGGCTACACCTTC.

This chain uses TRBV27 with TRBJ1-5, with D tentatively TRBD1 (5 bases). The V and J ends lost 4 bases and 7 bases respectively, with 11 bases between them. Looked up from germline, CDR1 is MNHEY and CDR2 is SMNVEV (reference sequence). The CDR3 contains 13 residues. The CDR3 reads CASSWGDGQPQHF. In DNA, the CDR3 is TGTGCCAGCAGTTGGGGGGATGGGCAGCCCCAGCATTTT.

This chain uses TRBV19 with TRBJ1-1, with 10 bases that match TRBD1. The CDR3 has 17 residues. V shed 4 bases, J shed 1 base, and the junction held 9 bases outside the gene matches. From germline, CDR1 is LNHDA and CDR2 SQIVND (reference sequence). In DNA form, the CDR3 reads TGTGCCAGTAGTAGCCGGGACAGGGGTAAAGCGAACACTGAAGCTTTCTTT. Translation: CASSSRDRGKANTEAFF.

In its sample, this clone was seen a few times. V usage is TRBV6-5 and J usage is TRBJ2-7; maybe TRBD2 (6 bases). Germline V lookup: CDR1 MNHEY, CDR2 SVGAGI. V was pared by 0 bases and J by 0 bases, with 12 bases between. This CDR3 spans 16 amino acids. CDR3 bases: TGTGCCAGCAGTTACTCGGGGGGTTTCAGCTCCTACGAGCAGTACTTC. Residues: CASSYSGGFSSYEQYF.

This chain joins TRBV19 and TRBJ1-1, with 7 bases fitting TRBD1. The CDR3 is 17 residues long. Trimming took 3 bases from V and 5 from J; bases not matched to a gene: 15. Germline CDR1 LNHDA, CDR2 SQIVND (reference sequence). CDR3 coding DNA: TGTGCCAGTAGTATTCTCCCAGGGGGACTTTTGGGTACTGAAGCTTTCTTT. Its protein product is CASSILPGGLLGTEAFF.

The chain combines TRBV3-1 (or the pseudogene TRBV3-2) with TRBJ1-2; 8 bases are shared with TRBD1. The length of the CDR3 is 16 residues. CDR1 is LGHDT, CDR2 YNNKEL, per germline (reference sequence). V shed 4 bases and J 4 bases; nucleotides not matched to a gene: 11. CDR3 DNA sequence: TGTGCCAGCAGCCGCGGCAGGGGGCAGGGACGCTATGGCTACACCTTC. This sequence encodes CASSRGRGQGRYGYTF.

V usage is TRBV5-1 and J usage is TRBJ1-4; D is uncertain. This CDR3 region has 15 residues. V was clipped by 1 base and J by 7 bases, with 14 bases between them. Germline-derived CDR1 and CDR2 are SGHRS and YFSETQ. The CDR3 is CASSLRPETGEKLFF. CDR3 bases: TGCGCCAGCAGCTTGAGACCCGAAACGGGTGAAAAACTGTTTTTT.

The V and J genes are TRBV10-3 and TRBJ1-2, with D perhaps matching TRBD1 (6 bases). V lost 1 base to trimming and J lost 2 bases, with 8 bases between them. The CDR3 length is 14 residues. The germline CDR1 and CDR2 sequences are ENHRY and SYGVKD. The CDR3 region has the DNA TGTGCCATCAGTGAGTACAGGGACAACTATGGCTACACCTTC. This sequence encodes CAISEYRDNYGYTF.

This clone was counted a few times. The chain carries TRBV5-1 and TRBJ2-3, with 15 bases matching TRBD2. The J segment lost 2 bases and the V segment lost 4 bases, leaving 8 bases of the junction unmatched. CDR1 and CDR2 (germline): SGHRS, YFSETQ. The CDR3 is made up of 18 amino acids. The CDR3 protein is CASSPRTSGGAITDTQYF. Here the CDR3 DNA reads TGCGCCAGCAGCCCCAGGACTAGCGGGGGGGCCATCACAGATACGCAGTATTTT.

The CDR3 is CASSRPSGETQYF. DNA for the CDR3: TGTGCCAGCAGCCGCCCGTCAGGGGAGACCCAGTACTTC. The V gene is TRBV2, the J gene TRBJ2-5; tentatively, D is TRBD1 (5 bases). The germline V and J ends were trimmed by 6 bases and 5 bases, with 13 bases remaining between them. The CDR3 consists of 13 residues. Germline values: CDR1 SNHLY, CDR2 FYNNEI.

This clone was detected a few times. This chain uses TRBV10-3 with TRBJ1-1; D is unclear. This CDR3 is built from 12 residues. Germline V gene lookup returns CDR1 ENHRY and CDR2 SYGVKD. The V end lost 4 bases, the J end lost 5 bases, and 8 bases lay between the germline ends. The DNA for the CDR3 is TGTGCCATCAGTGCGGGGTTGACTGAAGCTTTCTTT. This sequence encodes CAISAGLTEAFF.

This clone has just one count. V gene TRBV3-1 (or the pseudogene TRBV3-2) combines with J gene TRBJ2-7; D remains ambiguous. CDR3 length: 14 amino acids. V was pared by 0 bases and J by 6 bases, with 12 bases between. The germline gives CDR1 LGHDT, CDR2 YNNKEL (reference sequence). In DNA, the CDR3 is TGTGCCAGCAGCCAAGATGGTGGCCCGGGCGAGCAGTACTTC. Protein: CASSQDGGPGEQYF.

The chain joins TRBV11-2 to TRBJ2-1; 8 nucleotides agree with TRBD2. Germline trimming cut 5 bases from V and 4 bases from J; bases unmatched to any gene: 7. The CDR3 sequence is 15 residues long. Germline V gene sequence: CDR1 SGHAT, CDR2 FQNNGV. The CDR3 loop is CASSQSGGPYNEQFF. The CDR3 bases are TGTGCCAGCAGCCAATCGGGGGGGCCTTACAATGAGCAGTTCTTC.

This sequence joins TRBV5-8 and TRBJ2-7; TRBD1 aligns across 9 bases. Losses at the gene ends were 0 bases for V and 5 bases for J; bases not matched to a gene: 6. This CDR3 contains 15 residues. CDR1 and CDR2 from the germline V gene are SGHTS and YDEGEE. The CDR3 loop is CASSLGDRAADEQYF. Here the CDR3 DNA reads TGTGCCAGCAGCTTGGGGGACAGGGCGGCGGACGAGCAGTACTTC.